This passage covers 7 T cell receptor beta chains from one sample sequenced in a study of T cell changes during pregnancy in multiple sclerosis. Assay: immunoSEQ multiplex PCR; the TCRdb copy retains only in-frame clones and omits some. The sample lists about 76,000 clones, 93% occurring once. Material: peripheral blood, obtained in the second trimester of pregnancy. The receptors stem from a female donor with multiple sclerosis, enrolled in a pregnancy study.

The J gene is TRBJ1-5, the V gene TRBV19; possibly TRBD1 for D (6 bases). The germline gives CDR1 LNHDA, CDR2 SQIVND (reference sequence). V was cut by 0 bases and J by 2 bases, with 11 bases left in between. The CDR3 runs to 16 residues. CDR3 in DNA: TGTGCCAGTAGTATAGACAGGGGAATCCGCAATCAGCCCCAGCATTTT. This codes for CASSIDRGIRNQPQHF.

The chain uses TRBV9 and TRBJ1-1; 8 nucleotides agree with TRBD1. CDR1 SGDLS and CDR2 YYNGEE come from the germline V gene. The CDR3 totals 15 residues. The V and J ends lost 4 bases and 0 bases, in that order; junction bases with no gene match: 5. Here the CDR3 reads CASSNSGGLNTEAFF. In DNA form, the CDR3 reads TGTGCCAGCAGCAATTCAGGGGGCTTGAACACTGAAGCTTTCTTT.

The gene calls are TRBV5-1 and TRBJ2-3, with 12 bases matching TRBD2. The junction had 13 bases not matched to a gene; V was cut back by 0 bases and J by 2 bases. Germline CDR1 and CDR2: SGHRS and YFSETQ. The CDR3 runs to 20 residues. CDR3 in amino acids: CASSLAGVLAGGIDTDTQYF. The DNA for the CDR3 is TGCGCCAGCAGCTTGGCCGGAGTACTAGCGGGGGGAATAGACACAGATACGCAGTATTTT. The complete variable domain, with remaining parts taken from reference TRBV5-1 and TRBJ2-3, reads KAGVTQTPRYLIKTRGQQVTLSCSPISGHRSVSWYQQTPGQGLQFLFEYFSETQRNKGNFPGRFSGRQFSNSRSEMNVSTLELGDSALYLCASSLAGVLAGGIDTDTQYFGPGTRLTVL.

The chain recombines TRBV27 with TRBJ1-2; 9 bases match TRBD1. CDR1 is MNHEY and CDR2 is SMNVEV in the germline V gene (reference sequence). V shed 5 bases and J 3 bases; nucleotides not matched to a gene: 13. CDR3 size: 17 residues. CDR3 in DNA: TGTGCCAGCAGTACAGGGGGCGCCACTTCAGCTCACTATGGCTACACCTTC. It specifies CASSTGGATSAHYGYTF.

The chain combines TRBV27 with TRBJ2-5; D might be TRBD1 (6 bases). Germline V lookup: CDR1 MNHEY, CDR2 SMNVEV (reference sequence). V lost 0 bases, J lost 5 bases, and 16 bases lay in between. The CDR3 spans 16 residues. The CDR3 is CASSLSRQGSGETQYF. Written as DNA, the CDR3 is TGTGCCAGCAGTTTATCTCGGCAGGGGTCGGGGGAGACCCAGTACTTC.

Here the CDR3 reads CASSVAHGQEEQFF. The CDR3 DNA is TGTGCCAGCAGCGTAGCCCATGGACAGGAGGAGCAGTTCTTC. The chain combines TRBV9 with TRBJ2-1, with TRBD1 identical over 7 bases. The CDR3 is 14 residues long. Per the germline V gene, CDR1 is SGDLS and CDR2 is YYNGEE. The trim removed 0 bases at V and 10 bases at J, leaving 7 bases unmatched.

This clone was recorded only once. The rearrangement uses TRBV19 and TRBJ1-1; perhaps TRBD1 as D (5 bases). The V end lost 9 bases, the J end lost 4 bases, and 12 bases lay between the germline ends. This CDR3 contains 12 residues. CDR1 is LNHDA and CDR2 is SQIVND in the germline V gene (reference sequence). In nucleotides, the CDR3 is TGTGCCAGCTCTCAGGGTATCACTGAAGCTTTCTTT. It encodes CASSQGITEAFF.